This T cell receptor (beta chain) emerged from a study of blood T cell repertoires in COVID-19 (dated by TCRdb to between 2020 and 2021). Some background on the complete study: Samples covering the acute and convalescent phases of COVID-19 were provided by collaborators in the United States, Italy and Spain. Where available, HLA class I and class II types were obtained from metadata supplied by the sample provider rather than from assay-based typing. Samples were obtained from the ongoing ImmuneRACE study (first 160 participants) and from 1,254 subjects provided by 6 global collaborators. Nearly every sample came with metadata listing a de-identified subject ID, COVID-19 status, age in years and sex. The material from the prospective study consisted of cDNA or gDNA derived from T cells, B-cell-depleted T cells, or PBMCs. The dataset comprised deeply sampled blood TCRbeta repertoires from subjects exposed to, actively infected with, or recovered from COVID-19. A freely available public database, intended as a resource for researchers studying the immune response to SARS-CoV-2, is where the repertoires were released.

Overall study outcomes, separate from this receptor: How much clinical and demographic metadata was included differed by source and by participant, and the metadata was provided uncurated.

As regards this clone: Its antigen is still unknown. Base qualities are not provided; no much larger clone lies one nucleotide away.

From the cysteine through the phenylalanine, the CDR3 covers 16 amino acids. CDR3 DNA only is kept here, 48 bases in frame from base 1. Sequences MDHEN (CDR1) and SYDVKM (CDR2) are obtained from the germline V gene. V is cut back by 6 bases and J by 4 bases, with 9 bases in the junction unmatched. One collaborating source in Seattle enrolled patients during active infection and followed them longitudinally through the course of disease. Whole blood was collected in K2EDTA tubes by collaborating institutions according to the institutions' own protocols. For TCRbeta analysis, collaborator samples were shipped as frozen whole blood, as isolated PBMCs, or as DNA extracted from either sample type. TCRbeta CDR3 regions were amplified from genomic DNA by means of the immunoSEQ Assay, a bias-controlled multiplex PCR. On the authors' methods: Nucleated cell counts per sample were estimated from amplification of reference gene primers within the assay. To quantify the absolute abundance of each unique TCRbeta CDR3 rearrangement, sequence reads were collapsed and filtered. For each sample, productive Simpson clonality was calculated by taking the square root of Simpson's diversity index across productive rearrangements. TCRdb obtained this table from immuneACCESS and retained in-frame rearrangements with V and J assigned. These tables miss some clones; where compared with another copy, unresolved V genes account for less than half of the shortfall, and the remainder is unexplained. V and J calls and clone size are copied from that table; D and trimming were computed from the DNA. This sample comprises some 70,000 clones, about 85% of them detected only once. Around 3.5% of the sample comes from the top ten.

The chain joins TRBV28 to TRBJ2-6, with TRBD1 identical over 7 junction bases. Sequences were obtained from peripheral blood. The sequence derives from a woman in her forties or fifties with COVID-19, enrolled during active disease. In nucleotide form, the sequence is TGTGCCAGCAGCCCCGGGAAGGGGGCCGGGGCCAACGTCCTGACTTTC. The encoded protein is CASSPGKGAGANVLTF.